Listed below are T cell receptor beta chains from one sample, sequenced in a study of beta chain features in type 1 diabetes. Measured with immunoSEQ multiplex PCR; TCRdb has only the in-frame clones, and not every one. The sample includes 300,000 to 400,000 clones, over 8.5% of them seen just once. The sequenced sample was central memory CD4+ T cells from blood. The receptors stem from a man under 40 with type 1 diabetes. CDR3s include the opening cysteine and the closing phenylalanine or tryptophan. The D gene is left open where the match is weak. Size values are once, few and many counts, or a class for expanded clones, and some rows have none.

D: TRBD2
size: -
V: TRBV10-3
J: TRBJ2-7
CDR3: CAISESSLAGPNYEQYF
DNA: TGTGCCATCAGTGAGTCTTCACTAGCGGGACCTAACTACGAGCAGTACTTC

D: TRBD1
size: -
V: TRBV5-5
J: TRBJ2-6
CDR3: CASSFGRDRGWTGANVLTF
DNA: TGTGCCAGCAGCTTCGGCCGGGACAGGGGATGGACGGGGGCCAACGTCCTGACTTTC

D: -
size: few
V: TRBV7-2
J: TRBJ1-1
CDR3: CASSLGEGWNTEAFF
DNA: TGTGCCAGCAGCTTAGGCGAAGGGTGGAACACTGAAGCTTTCTTT

D: TRBD2
size: few
V: TRBV6-5
J: TRBJ2-7
CDR3: CASSYPEAGSGYEQYF
DNA: TGTGCCAGCAGTTACCCCGAAGCGGGGTCGGGCTACGAGCAGTACTTC

D: -
size: -
V: TRBV5-8
J: TRBJ1-2
CDR3: CASSTTLGYTF
DNA: TGTGCCAGCAGCACTACCTTGGGCTACACCTTC

D: -
size: -
V: TRBV7-9
J: TRBJ2-5
CDR3: CASSLDAAGETQYF
DNA: TGTGCCAGCAGCTTAGATGCTGCGGGGGAGACCCAGTACTTC

D: TRBD1
size: few
V: TRBV5-1
J: TRBJ2-4
CDR3: CASSVGTAQNIQYF
DNA: TGCGCCAGCAGCGTGGGGACAGCCCAAAACATTCAGTACTTC

D: -
size: -
V: TRBV11-3
J: TRBJ2-3
CDR3: CASSLSNNADTQYF
DNA: TGTGCCAGCAGCCTTTCGAACAATGCAGATACGCAGTATTTT

D: TRBD1
size: few
V: TRBV10-3
J: TRBJ1-2
CDR3: CAIWTGGGYGYTF
DNA: TGTGCCATCTGGACAGGGGGCGGCTATGGCTACACCTTC

D: -
size: -
V: TRBV5-4
J: TRBJ2-7
CDR3: CASSLGQANNEQYF
DNA: TGTGCCAGCAGCTTGGGCCAGGCTAATAACGAGCAGTACTTC

D: TRBD2
size: -
V: TRBV6-4
J: TRBJ2-2
CDR3: CASSERPTREAGELFF
DNA: TGTGCCAGCAGTGAGAGACCTACCCGGGAGGCCGGGGAGCTGTTTTTT

D: -
size: few
V: TRBV7-9
J: TRBJ1-5
CDR3: CASSLAAGTPQHF
DNA: TGTGCCAGCAGCTTAGCGGCGGGAACGCCCCAGCATTTT

D: -
size: few
V: TRBV27
J: TRBJ2-2
CDR3: CASSFVPGKNTGELFF
DNA: TGTGCCAGCAGTTTCGTACCAGGGAAGAACACCGGGGAGCTGTTTTTT

D: -
size: -
V: TRBV6-1
J: TRBJ2-5
CDR3: CASSEEGTQYF
DNA: TGTGCCAGCAGTGAGGAAGGTACCCAGTACTTC

D: -
size: few
V: TRBV7-2
J: TRBJ2-7
CDR3: CASSLDPGPYEQYF
DNA: TGTGCCAGCAGCTTAGATCCGGGCCCCTACGAGCAGTACTTC

D: TRBD2
size: few
V: TRBV11-2
J: TRBJ2-7
CDR3: CASSIEWGGQGEQYF
DNA: TGTGCCAGCAGCATCGAGTGGGGAGGGCAAGGCGAGCAGTACTTC

D: TRBD1
size: -
V: TRBV5-4
J: TRBJ2-1
CDR3: CASSLGQGTYNEQFF
DNA: TGTGCCAGCAGCCTCGGACAGGGCACGTACAATGAGCAGTTCTTC

D: TRBD1
size: many
V: TRBV28
J: TRBJ1-5
CDR3: CASSPGGTGSQPQHF
DNA: TGTGCCAGCAGCCCCGGCGGGACAGGGTCCCAGCCCCAGCATTTT

D: -
size: -
V: TRBV5-8
J: TRBJ2-5
CDR3: CASSFDWTVGTQYF
DNA: TGTGCCAGCAGCTTTGACTGGACCGTCGGGACCCAGTACTTC

D: -
size: many
V: TRBV5-1
J: TRBJ2-2
CDR3: CASSLLSQPNTGELFF
DNA: TGCGCCAGCAGCTTGTTGTCGCAGCCGAACACCGGGGAGCTGTTTTTT

D: -
size: few
V: TRBV2
J: TRBJ1-5
CDR3: CASQKRQGVIQPQHF
DNA: TGTGCCAGCCAGAAAAGGCAGGGAGTGATTCAGCCCCAGCATTTT

D: TRBD1
size: -
V: TRBV19
J: TRBJ2-1
CDR3: CASSGQFYNEQFF
DNA: TGTGCCAGTTCGGGACAGTTCTACAATGAGCAGTTCTTC

D: TRBD2
size: -
V: TRBV7-8
J: TRBJ2-7
CDR3: CASSDSIAGGGDEQYF
DNA: TGTGCCAGCAGCGACAGTATAGCGGGAGGTGGCGACGAGCAGTACTTC

D: -
size: few
V: TRBV11-2
J: TRBJ2-5
CDR3: CASRTAGETQYF
DNA: TGTGCCAGCAGGACAGCCGGGGAGACCCAGTACTTC

D: -
size: few
V: TRBV11-2
J: TRBJ1-1
CDR3: CASSEGWRRAFF
DNA: TGTGCCAGCAGCGAGGGGTGGAGGAGAGCTTTCTTT

D: TRBD1
size: -
V: TRBV2
J: TRBJ2-5
CDR3: CASRITLDRVETQYF
DNA: TGTGCCAGCAGGATCACCCTGGACAGGGTAGAGACCCAGTACTTC

D: -
size: -
V: TRBV6-5
J: TRBJ1-2
CDR3: CASSSAGEDGYTF
DNA: TGTGCCAGCAGTTCCGCGGGGGAAGATGGCTACACCTTC

D: -
size: -
V: TRBV23-1
J: TRBJ2-1
CDR3: CASSSGQTPYNEQFF
DNA: TGCGCCAGCAGCTCAGGACAGACCCCATACAATGAGCAGTTCTTC

D: TRBD1
size: -
V: TRBV18
J: TRBJ2-1
CDR3: CASSPGPGQGDHNEQFF
DNA: TGTGCCAGCTCACCAGGCCCGGGACAGGGGGACCACAATGAGCAGTTCTTC

D: -
size: few
V: TRBV5-6
J: TRBJ2-7
CDR3: CASSLLGNYEQYF
DNA: TGTGCCAGCAGCTTGCTAGGAAATTACGAGCAGTACTTC

D: -
size: few
V: TRBV6-1
J: TRBJ2-3
CDR3: CASTTGWSDTQYF
DNA: TGTGCCAGCACCACAGGGTGGTCAGATACGCAGTATTTT

D: -
size: few
V: TRBV5-6
J: TRBJ1-5
CDR3: CASSLSTVSNQPQHF
DNA: TGTGCCAGCAGCTTATCGACAGTTAGCAATCAGCCCCAGCATTTT

D: -
size: -
V: TRBV25-1
J: TRBJ1-2
CDR3: CASSEPSYGYTF
DNA: TGTGCCAGCAGTGAACCATCCTATGGCTACACCTTC

D: -
size: -
V: TRBV7-8
J: TRBJ2-7
CDR3: CASSLVAGYEQYF
DNA: TGTGCCAGCAGCTTAGTCGCAGGGTACGAGCAGTACTTC

D: TRBD2
size: few
V: TRBV14
J: TRBJ2-2
CDR3: CASRALSGSMGTGELFF
DNA: TGTGCCAGCAGGGCTCTTAGCGGGAGCATGGGCACCGGGGAGCTGTTTTTT

D: -
size: few
V: TRBV7-9
J: TRBJ2-5
CDR3: CASTPYQETQYF
DNA: TGTGCCAGCACTCCGTACCAAGAGACCCAGTACTTC

D: -
size: few
V: TRBV5-1
J: TRBJ2-2
CDR3: CASSPPKDTGELFF
DNA: TGCGCCAGCAGCCCCCCAAAGGACACCGGGGAGCTGTTTTTT

D: TRBD1
size: few
V: TRBV25-1
J: TRBJ2-2
CDR3: CASTDPYRGNTGELFF
DNA: TGTGCCAGCACCGACCCGTACAGGGGTAACACCGGGGAGCTGTTTTTT

D: TRBD1
size: many
V: TRBV10-2
J: TRBJ2-4
CDR3: CASIEQGIAKNIQYF
DNA: TGCGCCAGCATAGAACAGGGGATAGCCAAAAACATTCAGTACTTC

D: -
size: -
V: TRBV6-5
J: TRBJ1-1
CDR3: CASSYLGEGTEAFF
DNA: TGTGCCAGCAGTTACCTGGGAGAGGGGACTGAAGCTTTCTTT

D: TRBD1
size: -
V: TRBV9
J: TRBJ2-1
CDR3: CASSVTGTGSYNEQFF
DNA: TGTGCCAGCAGCGTAACGGGGACAGGCTCCTACAATGAGCAGTTCTTC

D: -
size: many
V: TRBV10-3
J: TRBJ2-7
CDR3: CAIQGSGEQYF
DNA: TGTGCCATCCAGGGATCGGGAGAGCAGTACTTC

D: -
size: -
V: TRBV6-5
J: TRBJ2-5
CDR3: CASSSRDRYQETQYF
DNA: TGTGCCAGCAGTTCGCGTGACAGGTACCAAGAGACCCAGTACTTC

D: -
size: few
V: TRBV15
J: TRBJ2-1
CDR3: CATTQRRNSDNEQFF
DNA: TGTGCCACCACCCAGAGGCGGAACAGCGACAATGAGCAGTTCTTC

D: TRBD1
size: -
V: TRBV28
J: TRBJ2-7
CDR3: CASSPPTGGKYEQYF
DNA: TGTGCCAGCAGTCCTCCGACAGGGGGAAAGTACGAGCAGTACTTC

D: -
size: few
V: TRBV5-4
J: TRBJ2-5
CDR3: CASSYGQGFWRGTQYF
DNA: -

D: -
size: few
V: TRBV29-1
J: TRBJ2-3
CDR3: CSVEVPGSKADTQYF
DNA: TGCAGCGTTGAAGTTCCAGGGAGTAAGGCAGATACGCAGTATTTT

D: -
size: few
V: TRBV10-3
J: TRBJ2-2
CDR3: CAISVWGPPSSAGELFF
DNA: TGTGCCATCAGTGTCTGGGGGCCCCCTTCTTCCGCCGGGGAGCTGTTTTTT

D: -
size: -
V: TRBV7-2
J: TRBJ1-3
CDR3: CASSPPSSQGNTIYF
DNA: TGTGCCAGCAGCCCCCCATCGTCGCAGGGAAACACCATATATTTT

D: -
size: -
V: TRBV19
J: TRBJ1-3
CDR3: CASLQGFSGNTIYF
DNA: TGTGCCAGTCTACAGGGATTCTCTGGAAACACCATATATTTT

D: TRBD1
size: -
V: TRBV4-3
J: TRBJ1-1
CDR3: CASSQGQGATEAFF
DNA: TGCGCCAGCAGCCAGGGACAGGGAGCCACTGAAGCTTTCTTT

D: -
size: few
V: TRBV7-2
J: TRBJ1-2
CDR3: CASSFRDGGYTF
DNA: TGTGCCAGCAGCTTCCGGGACGGTGGCTACACCTTC

D: -
size: -
V: TRBV11-2
J: TRBJ2-7
CDR3: CASSWGRALYEQYF
DNA: TGTGCCAGCAGCTGGGGGCGGGCACTCTACGAGCAGTACTTC

D: TRBD1
size: -
V: TRBV9
J: TRBJ1-2
CDR3: CASSVGVWDRDGYTF
DNA: TGTGCCAGCAGCGTTGGGGTCTGGGACAGGGATGGCTACACCTTC